This T cell receptor beta chain was profiled in a study of blood T cell repertoires in COVID-19. At the level of the study: T cells, B-cell-depleted T cells, or PBMCs supplied cDNA or gDNA.

This clone was seen just once. Participants reported their clinical history, and cohort assignment relied on those reports. Two negative PCRs, clearance, or symptom resolution were required of recovered Cohort 3 donors. CDR3 length: 14 amino acids. The germline V gene has CDR1 MNHEY and CDR2 SVGAGI. Trimming removed 5 bases from V and 9 bases from J; junction bases left unmatched: 9. As originally analysed: Amplification with reference gene primers provided the estimates of nucleated cell counts. Sequencing was performed with immunoSEQ multiplex PCR; in TCRdb, only in-frame clones are kept and a portion is missing. From that table come the V and J calls and clone size; the DNA was used to work out D and trimming. The sample includes about 350,000 clones, about 88% of them seen just once.

Sequenced: PBMCs or T cells enriched from blood (not recorded which). The chain employs TRBV6-5 and TRBJ1-1, with TRBD1 identical over 10 bases. The receptor was isolated from a woman in her twenties or thirties who had recovered from COVID-19. Written as DNA, the CDR3 is TGTGCCAGCAGTCCCGGGACAGGGGATAGTAAAGCTTTCTTT. Its protein product is CASSPGTGDSKAFF.